The TCR beta chain under discussion was sequenced for a study of PD-1 blockade in classical Hodgkin lymphoma. Study-level results: CD4+ TCR diversity, unlike CD8+, rose significantly by C4D1.

Germline V gene sequence: CDR1 SGHTA, CDR2 FQGNSA. V shed 1 base and J 0 bases; nucleotides not matched to a gene: 7. The CDR3 is 19 residues long. The time point: cycle 4 day 1 (C4D1), after five to seven weeks of nivolumab. Exposure to brentuximab vedotin varied, and each patient had relapsed following autologous stem cell transplantation. Libraries were prepared by immunoSEQ multiplex PCR; TCRdb keeps only in-frame clonotypes and omits some of them. The data hold roughly 60,000 clones, with approximately 90% observed a single time. With respect to this clone: Its specificity is not known.

This TCR came from a human donor with classical Hodgkin lymphoma. Sequenced here: peripheral blood mononuclear cells (PBMCs), sampled before the fourth cycle of nivolumab. The chain joins TRBV7-2 to TRBJ1-3, with 12 bases fitting TRBD1. CDR3 region: CASSLGPPGQGASGNTIYF. CDR3 nucleotide sequence: TGTGCCAGCAGCTTAGGTCCACCGGGACAGGGGGCCTCTGGAAACACCATATATTTT.